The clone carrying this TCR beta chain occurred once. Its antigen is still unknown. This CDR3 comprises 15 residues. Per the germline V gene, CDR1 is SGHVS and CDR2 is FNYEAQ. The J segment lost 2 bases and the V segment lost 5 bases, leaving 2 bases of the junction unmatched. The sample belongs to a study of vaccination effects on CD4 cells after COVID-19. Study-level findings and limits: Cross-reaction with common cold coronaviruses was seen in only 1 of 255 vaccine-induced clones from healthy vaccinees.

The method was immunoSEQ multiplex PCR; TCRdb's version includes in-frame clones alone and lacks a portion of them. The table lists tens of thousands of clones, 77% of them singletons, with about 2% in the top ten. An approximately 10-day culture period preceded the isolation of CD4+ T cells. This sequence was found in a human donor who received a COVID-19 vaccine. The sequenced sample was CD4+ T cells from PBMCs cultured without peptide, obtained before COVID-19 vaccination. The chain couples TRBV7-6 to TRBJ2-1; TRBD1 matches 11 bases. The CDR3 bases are TGTGCCAGCAGCCTGGGACAGGGGGCCTACAATGAGCAGTTCTTC. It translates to CASSLGQGAYNEQFF.